This T cell receptor (beta chain) came from a study of identical twins. TCRdb reprocessed the 5' RACE reads via MiXCR and lists one record per CDR3 protein. Seen here are 300,000 to 400,000 distinct CDR3 sequences, about 12% observed once, and the top ten hold roughly 7%. This CDR3 is 17 amino acids long. The germline V gene has CDR1 SGDLS and CDR2 YYNGEE. Trimming took 3 bases from V and 1 from J, leaving 16 bases between them. These data also featured in a second study, about yellow fever vaccine responses in identical twins. That publication notes: The authors reported partly convergent, partly personalized vaccine responses in identical twins.

The receptor was isolated from a woman between 18 and 29 years old in good health. The chain joins TRBV9 to TRBJ2-2; maybe TRBD2 (6 bases). Sequencing was done on a sample of CD8+ T cells sorted from blood. CDR3 in DNA: TGTGCCAGCAGCGCCTCTAGGGGCGGGATGAACACCGGGGAGCTGTTTTTT. Amino acid sequence: CASSASRGGMNTGELFF.